Below are 18 T cell receptor beta chains sequenced from a single sample in a study of tumor-infiltrating lymphocytes in primary liver carcinoma. The researchers obtained blood RNA from unsorted whole blood and also extracted germline DNA. A constant-region primer primed TCR beta cDNA synthesis from about 550 ng of total RNA. Amplification in three nested multiplex PCR rounds with slightly modified ARM-PCR gave rise to TCR beta libraries. Both of the initial two PCR rounds ran for about 9 cycles and employed TRBV1-TRBV30 forward primers alongside a C-beta reverse primer. TCRdb processed the multiplex PCR reads anew with MiXCR; each CDR3 protein has one entry. The table records 150,000 to 200,000 distinct CDR3 sequences, roughly 60% of them present only once. The sequenced sample was peripheral blood. Source of these receptors: a man aged 40-55 years with primary liver carcinoma and hepatitis B virus infection.

About this clonotype: A read error is possible here, since a much larger clone lies one base away. The CDR3 bases are TGTGCCAGCAGCTTGCCGCCAAATAGGTACGGGCAGTACTTC. Residues: CASSLPPNRYGQYF. The chain combines TRBV11-2 with TRBJ2-7, with no clear D. This CDR3 is built from 14 residues. CDR1 and CDR2 from the germline V gene are SGHAT and FQNNGV.

The CDR3 DNA follows: TGTGCCAGCAGTTACTCTGGCGGACGCAGTGAGCAGTTCTTC. It encodes CASSYSGGRSEQFF. V gene TRBV6-5 combines with J gene TRBJ2-1; D is unresolved. CDR3 length: 14 amino acids. Germline V lookup: CDR1 MNHEY, CDR2 SVGAGI. V dropped 0 bases and J dropped 9 bases, with 12 bases sitting between them.

V and J are TRBV6-1 and TRBJ1-1; tentative D call: TRBD1 (5 bases). The length of the CDR3 is 12 residues. CDR1 and CDR2 from the germline V gene are MNHNS and SASEGT. V lost 6 bases and J lost 6, with 11 bases in between. In DNA form, the CDR3 reads TGTGCCAGCAGGGGGGGTGAGGCTGAAGCTTTCTTT. Its protein product is CASRGGEAEAFF.

This clonotype has a handful of counts. This rearrangement joins TRBV12-3 or TRBV12-4 to TRBJ2-7; D gene ambiguous. The V end was cut by 5 bases, the J end by 6 bases, with 11 bases between. This CDR3 spans 12 amino acids. The CDR3, as DNA: TGTGCCAGCAGTCCTCGAGGCCCCGAGCAGTACTTC. It codes for CASSPRGPEQYF.

Here the CDR3 reads CASSPGLAGDRYEQFF. CDR3 in DNA: TGTGCCAGCAGCCCCGGACTAGCGGGAGATAGGTATGAGCAGTTCTTC. The chain has TRBV5-6 and TRBJ2-1; 13 positions agree with TRBD2. The V gene's germline CDR1 is SGHDT and CDR2 YYEEEE. CDR3 length equals 16 residues. J lost 8 bases, V lost 4 bases, and 9 bases had no gene match.

In this sample, this clonotype turned up a few times. The rearrangement links TRBV29-1 to TRBJ2-5; tentatively, D is TRBD1 (6 bases). The CDR3 has 14 residues. The germline CDR1 and CDR2 sequences are SQVTM and ANQGSEA. V lost 4 bases, J lost 5 bases, and 17 bases lay in between. CDR3 sequence (DNA): TGCAGCGTTGGATATAGGGGCGGACAGGAGACCCAGTACTTC. This encodes CSVGYRGGQETQYF.

The chain recombines TRBV5-1 with TRBJ1-2, with 9 positions matching TRBD1. From germline, CDR1 is SGHRS and CDR2 YFSETQ. V dropped 5 bases and J dropped 3; count of bases not matched to a gene: 5. The CDR3 loop spans 14 amino acids. The CDR3 region has the DNA TGCGCCAGCAGTACAGGGGGCTCGTACTATGGCTACACCTTC. Translation gives CASSTGGSYYGYTF. Together with reference TRBV5-1 and TRBJ1-2, the CDR3 gives the full variable domain: KAGVTQTPRYLIKTRGQQVTLSCSPISGHRSVSWYQQTPGQGLQFLFEYFSETQRNKGNFPGRFSGRQFSNSRSEMNVSTLELGDSALYLCASSTGGSYYGYTFGSGTRLTVV.

Of note for this clonotype: A much larger clone is a single base away; this may be a read error. The V gene is TRBV11-2, the J gene TRBJ2-1, with 10 bases aligning to TRBD2. The CDR3 is 15 amino acids. Looked up from germline, CDR1 is SGHAT and CDR2 is FQNNGV. CDR3 loop: CVSSLGLAEGNEQFF. The CDR3 nucleotides read TGTGTCAGCAGCTTAGGACTAGCGGAAGGGAATGAGCAGTTCTTC.

Comment on this clonotype: The junction departs from the called germline gene at one end, perhaps through a read error. The chain employs TRBV29-1 and TRBJ2-1; D is unresolved. This CDR3 has 14 residues. Germline V gene sequence: CDR1 SQVTM, CDR2 ANQGSEA. The CDR3 DNA reads TGCGGCGTTGAAGGGTTAAGCTCCTACAATGAGCAGTTCTTC. Protein product: CGVEGLSSYNEQFF.

On this clonotype itself: As the CDR3 is not closed by the conserved phenylalanine or tryptophan, this likely results from a read error. V is TRBV29-1 and J is TRBJ1-1; D is uncertain. The CDR3 contains 11 residues. In germline, CDR1 is SQVTM, CDR2 ANQGSEA. Trimming removed 5 bases at V and 3 bases at J, with 7 bases between. The CDR3 protein is CSVPRDTEAFS. CDR3 bases: TGCAGCGTTCCTCGGGACACTGAAGCTTTCTCT.

This clonotype was detected only once. One end of the junction is discordant with germline, which a read error may explain. This chain uses TRBV28 with TRBJ2-5; 9 bases match TRBD2. CDR3 length: 17 amino acids. Looked up from germline, CDR1 is MDHEN and CDR2 is SYDVKM. CDR3 DNA: TGTGCCAGTAGTTTGGGAGAAAGCGGGAGGTTTGCAGAGACCCAGTACTTC. This codes for CASSLGESGRFAETQYF. Combining the CDR3 with reference TRBV28 and TRBJ2-5 gives the whole variable domain DVKVTQSSRYLVKRTGEKVFLECVQDMDHENMFWYRQDPGLGLRLIYFSYDVKMKEKGDIPEGYSVSREKKERFSLILESASTNQTSMYLCASSLGESGRFAETQYFGPGTRLLVL.

J is TRBJ2-7 and V is TRBV6-5; D is uncertain. Trimming pared 5 bases from V and 3 bases from J, leaving 11 bases between. Looked up from germline, CDR1 is MNHEY and CDR2 is SVGAGI. This CDR3 comprises 13 residues. CDR3 residues: CASSPGRVYEQYF. The CDR3 DNA follows: TGTGCCAGCAGTCCTGGACGGGTCTACGAGCAGTACTTC.

With respect to this clonotype: One end of the junction varies from germline; a read error may be responsible. The rearrangement joins TRBV11-2 to TRBJ1-1; 8 bases are shared with TRBD1. Germline CDR1 SGHAT, CDR2 FQNNGV. This CDR3 has 19 amino acids. The CDR3 is CASSLVRPGQEFKNSEAFF. CDR3 DNA sequence: TGTGCCAGCAGCTTAGTGAGACCGGGACAGGAATTCAAGAACAGTGAAGCTTTCTTT.

This CDR3 is CASSYSAPSTTQYF. CDR3 nucleotides: TGTGCCAGCAGTTACTCAGCCCCTTCAACGACCCAGTACTTC. The gene calls are TRBV6-5 and TRBJ2-5; unclear D gene. V lost 0 bases, J lost 7 bases, and 12 bases lay in between. The CDR3 is made up of 14 amino acids. Germline V CDR1 and CDR2: MNHEY, SVGAGI.

In regard to this clonotype: A read error may explain this, as a much larger clone is one base away. This chain links TRBV11-2 with TRBJ1-1; D may be TRBD1 (5 bases). This CDR3 has 13 residues. CDR1 is SGHAT and CDR2 is FQNNGV in the germline V gene. CDR3 nucleotides: TGTGCCAGCAGCCCACAGGAGAACACTGAAACTTTCTTT. It codes for CASSPQENTETFF.

This clonotype was observed a few times. The chain uses TRBV6-6 and TRBJ2-3; D is possibly TRBD2 (5 bases). The CDR3 runs to 14 residues. Germline V CDR1 and CDR2: MNHNY, SVGAGI (reference sequence). V dropped 1 base and J dropped 6 bases, with 11 bases sitting between them. CDR3 bases: TGTGCCAGCAGTTACTTCACCTCGGGGGATACGCAGTATTTT. This translates into CASSYFTSGDTQYF.

This clonotype was counted only a few times. Given a much more abundant clone one base away, this may be a read error. The rearrangement links TRBV6-1 to TRBJ2-1; D remains unclear. The germline gives CDR1 MNHNS, CDR2 SASEGT. The CDR3 is 14 residues long. The germline V and J ends were trimmed by 8 bases and 4 bases, with 15 bases remaining between them. The CDR3 here is CASWPRCQYNEQFF. For the CDR3, the DNA is TGTGCCAGCTGGCCTCGGTGCCAATACAATGAGCAGTTCTTC.

This clonotype has more than one count but fewer than ten. The chain links TRBV12-3 or TRBV12-4 to TRBJ2-1; TRBD2 agrees at 16 bases. This CDR3 contains 16 residues. V gave up 7 bases and J gave up 10 bases; unmatched junction bases: 10. The CDR3 DNA sequence: TGTGCCAGCACCTCCCCCGGGACTAGCGGGAGGGGAGAGCAGTTCTTC. Protein: CASTSPGTSGRGEQFF.